This T cell receptor beta chain was recovered during a study of T cell changes during pregnancy in multiple sclerosis. Per the germline V gene, CDR1 is MGHRA and CDR2 is YSYEKL. The V segment lost 5 bases and the J segment 4 bases; nucleotides outside the gene matches: 7. This CDR3 has 15 amino acids. Measured with immunoSEQ multiplex PCR; TCRdb has only the in-frame clones, and not every one. This sample has over 70,000 clones, with roughly 93% found just once. Sequenced material: peripheral blood, taken in the third trimester of pregnancy. This rearrangement joins TRBV4-1 to TRBJ2-1, with 8 bases identical to TRBD1. This TCR derives from a female donor with multiple sclerosis, enrolled in a pregnancy study. CDR3 amino acids: CASSGGQVVYNEQFF. CDR3 DNA sequence: TGCGCCAGCAGCGGGGGACAGGTGGTATACAATGAGCAGTTCTTC.